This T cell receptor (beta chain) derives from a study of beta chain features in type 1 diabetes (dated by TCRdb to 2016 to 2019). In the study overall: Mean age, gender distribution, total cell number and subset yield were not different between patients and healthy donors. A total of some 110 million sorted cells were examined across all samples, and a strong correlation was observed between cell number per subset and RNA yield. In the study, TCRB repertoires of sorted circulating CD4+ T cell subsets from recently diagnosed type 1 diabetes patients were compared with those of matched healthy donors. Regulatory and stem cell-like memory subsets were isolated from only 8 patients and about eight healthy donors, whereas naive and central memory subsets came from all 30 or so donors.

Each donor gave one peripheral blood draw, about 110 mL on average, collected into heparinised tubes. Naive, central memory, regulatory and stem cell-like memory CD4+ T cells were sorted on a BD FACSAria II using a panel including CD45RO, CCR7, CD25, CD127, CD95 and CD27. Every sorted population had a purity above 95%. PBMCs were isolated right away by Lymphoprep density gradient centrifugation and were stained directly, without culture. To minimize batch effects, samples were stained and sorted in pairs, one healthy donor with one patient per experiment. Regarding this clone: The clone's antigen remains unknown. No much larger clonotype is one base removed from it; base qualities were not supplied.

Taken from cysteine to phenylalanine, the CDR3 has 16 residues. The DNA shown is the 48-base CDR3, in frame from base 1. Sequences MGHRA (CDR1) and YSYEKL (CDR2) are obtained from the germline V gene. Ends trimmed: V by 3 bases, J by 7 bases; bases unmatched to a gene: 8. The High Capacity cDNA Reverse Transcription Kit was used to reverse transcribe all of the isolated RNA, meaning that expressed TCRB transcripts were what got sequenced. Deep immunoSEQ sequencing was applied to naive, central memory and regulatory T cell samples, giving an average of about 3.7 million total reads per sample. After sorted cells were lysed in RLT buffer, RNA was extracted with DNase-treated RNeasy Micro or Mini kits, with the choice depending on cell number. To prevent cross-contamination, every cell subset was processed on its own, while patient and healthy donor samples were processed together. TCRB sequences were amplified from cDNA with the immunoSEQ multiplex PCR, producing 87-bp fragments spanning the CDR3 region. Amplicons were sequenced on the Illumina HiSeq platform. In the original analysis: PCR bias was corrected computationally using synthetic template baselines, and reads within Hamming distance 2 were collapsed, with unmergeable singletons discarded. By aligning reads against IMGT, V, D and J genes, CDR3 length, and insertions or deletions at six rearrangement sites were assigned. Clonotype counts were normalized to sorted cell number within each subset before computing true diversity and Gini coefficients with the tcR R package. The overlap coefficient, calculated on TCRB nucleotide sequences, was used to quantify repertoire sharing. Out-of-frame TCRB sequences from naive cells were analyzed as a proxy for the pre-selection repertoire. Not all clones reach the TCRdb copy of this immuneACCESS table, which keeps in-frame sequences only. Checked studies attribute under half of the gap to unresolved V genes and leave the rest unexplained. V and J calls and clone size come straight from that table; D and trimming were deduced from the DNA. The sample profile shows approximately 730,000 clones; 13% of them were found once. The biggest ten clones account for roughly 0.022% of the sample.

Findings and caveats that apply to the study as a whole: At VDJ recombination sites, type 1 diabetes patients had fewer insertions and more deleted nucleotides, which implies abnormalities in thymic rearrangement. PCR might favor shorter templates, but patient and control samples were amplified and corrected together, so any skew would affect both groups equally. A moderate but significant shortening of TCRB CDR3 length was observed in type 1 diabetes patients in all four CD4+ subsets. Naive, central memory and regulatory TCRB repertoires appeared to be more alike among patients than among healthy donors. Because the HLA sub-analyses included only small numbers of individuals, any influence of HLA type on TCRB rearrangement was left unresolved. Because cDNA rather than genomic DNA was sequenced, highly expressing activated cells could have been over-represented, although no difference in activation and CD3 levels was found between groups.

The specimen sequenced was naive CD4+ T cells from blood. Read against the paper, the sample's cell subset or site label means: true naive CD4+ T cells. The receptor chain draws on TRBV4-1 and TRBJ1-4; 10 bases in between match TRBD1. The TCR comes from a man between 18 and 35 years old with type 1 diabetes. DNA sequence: TGCGCCAGCAGCCAGGACCCGGGACAGGGGCCTGAAAAACTGTTTTTT. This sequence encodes CASSQDPGQGPEKLFF.